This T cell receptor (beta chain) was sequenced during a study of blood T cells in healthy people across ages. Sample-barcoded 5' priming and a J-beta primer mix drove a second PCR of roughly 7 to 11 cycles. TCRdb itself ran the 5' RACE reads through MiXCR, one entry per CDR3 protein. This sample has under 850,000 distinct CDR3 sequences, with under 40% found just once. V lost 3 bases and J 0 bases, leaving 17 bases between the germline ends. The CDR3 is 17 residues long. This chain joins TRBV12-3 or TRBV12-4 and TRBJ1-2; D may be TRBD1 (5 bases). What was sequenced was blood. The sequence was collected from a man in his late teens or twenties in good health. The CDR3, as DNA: TGTGCCAGCAGTTTTGGGGCGCTCGGTGGCGCTAACTATGGCTACACCTTC. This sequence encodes CASSFGALGGANYGYTF.